The table lists the clone carrying this TCR beta chain with a few counts. Its antigen is currently unknown. TCRdb independently ran MiXCR on the 5' RACE reads; one entry per CDR3 protein. The table has about 120,000 distinct CDR3 sequences, roughly 15% seen once. The sample is drawn from a study of T cells after yellow fever vaccination. Study as a whole: The authors prepared low-cell-number fractions using SMART-Seq v4 Ultra Low Input. Notes on the study in general: FACS-sorted repertoires might harbor abundant contaminating clonotypes from the bulk population.

This CDR3 contains 15 residues. After removal of 7 bases from V and 2 bases from J, the junction contained 8 bases not matched to a gene. Germline values: CDR1 MNHEY, CDR2 SVGEGT. This sequence joins TRBV6-2 or TRBV6-3 and TRBJ2-5, with 9 bases aligning to TRBD1. Sequences were derived from CD8+ T cells sorted from PBMCs, sampled 5 days after the yellow fever booster vaccination. This clonotype originated in a man aged 18-30 years who received the YFV17D yellow fever vaccine. The CDR3 sequence is CASNLQGAPQETQYF. The CDR3 DNA reads TGTGCCAGCAACCTACAGGGGGCACCGCAAGAGACCCAGTACTTC.